This T cell receptor (beta chain) was identified in a study of T cell responses to AZD1222 COVID-19 vaccine (dated by TCRdb to about 2021). Regarding the complete study: A total of just over 230 trial participants underwent TCR sequencing, of whom 207 had received two doses of AZD1222 and roughly 26 had received two doses of the MenACWY control vaccine. Enrollment into the trials was organized by age into subgroups of 18-55, 56-69 and 70-plus years, and those subgroups contained 148, 28 and 57 TCR-sequenced participants, respectively. Paper-wide results and their limitations: Nearly half of unique spike-specific TCRs reportedly recognized epitopes outside regions mutated in the B.1.351 and B.1.1.7 variants. Vaccine-associated CD4 TCRs spanned the whole spike protein, with dominant responses in regions 160-218 and 743-854. Most participants were white British and females outnumbered males, and the authors suggested that clonal diversity may have been underestimated. Only five or six AZD1222 recipients were SARS-CoV-2 seropositive at baseline, limiting conclusions about previously exposed vaccinees. In the small 56-69-year group, the increase in depth fell short of significance, most likely because of low power. Because no day 14 peak-response samples were available, the repertoires could be characterized only after the peak T cell response. After two AZD1222 doses, both the breadth and the depth of spike-specific TCRs were significantly higher than at day 0 and than in MenACWY recipients.

In regard to this clone: Its target antigen remains unknown. No base quality values were provided; no much bigger clone lies one nucleotide off.

Inclusive of the bounding cysteine and phenylalanine, the CDR3 is 13 residues long. Only the CDR3 portion is preserved as DNA: 39 bases, with reading frame beginning at the first base. CDR1 and CDR2, per the germline V gene (reference sequence), are LNHNV and YYDKDF. V is clipped by 5 bases and J by 5 bases, and the sequence between their germline boundaries is 9 bases long. Reading the label with the study, this specimen's time point is: about 28 days (+/-7) after the second vaccine dose. AZD1222 recipients given second doses at about 4 weeks or at about 12 weeks were pooled, since spike-specific TCR depth and breadth were not found to differ between the two schedules. Samples from vaccinated people were obtained from the UK trials COV001 and COV002, which included a single-blind randomized controlled phase 2/3 trial of AZD1222 (ChAdOx1 nCoV-19) in healthy adults. For TCRbeta chain sequencing, PBMC samples from trial participants were taken at day 0 and at day 28 after the second dose.

The CDR3 regions of human TCRbeta chains were analyzed by immunosequencing. The published analysis was carried out like this. Repertoire TCRs were checked for matches against a reference library of SARS-CoV-2-specific TCRs that had been generated using the MIRA antigen-specificity platform. Breadth was defined as the fraction of unique TCRs that were SARS-CoV-2-associated. Depth was defined as the fraction of total T cells that were SARS-CoV-2-associated. Using the MIRA data, each spike-specific TCR was mapped to the spike region that the TCR reacts to and placed in a CD4 or CD8 class. Log10-transformed breadth and depth values were compared by one-way ANOVA with Sidak's multiple comparisons tests. As stored in TCRdb, this immuneACCESS dataset retains in-frame rearrangements with V and J assigned. A fraction of the clones does not appear; measured against another copy, unresolved V genes explain less than half of the discrepancy, and the remainder lacks a known reason. The DNA gave D and trimming, while V, J and clone size come from that table. For this sample the table gives some 180,000 clones, of which 91% were detected only once. The leading ten clones occupy around 1.6% of the sample.

The sequences come from peripheral blood, collected 28 days after the second AZD1222 dose. The receptor comes from an adult who received the AZD1222 COVID-19 vaccine. The chain joins TRBV15 to TRBJ1-4; the best D guess is TRBD1, with 5 bases matching. The encoded CDR3 is CATSRQLNEKLFF. The DNA sequence follows: TGTGCCACCAGCCGACAGTTAAATGAAAAACTGTTTTTT.